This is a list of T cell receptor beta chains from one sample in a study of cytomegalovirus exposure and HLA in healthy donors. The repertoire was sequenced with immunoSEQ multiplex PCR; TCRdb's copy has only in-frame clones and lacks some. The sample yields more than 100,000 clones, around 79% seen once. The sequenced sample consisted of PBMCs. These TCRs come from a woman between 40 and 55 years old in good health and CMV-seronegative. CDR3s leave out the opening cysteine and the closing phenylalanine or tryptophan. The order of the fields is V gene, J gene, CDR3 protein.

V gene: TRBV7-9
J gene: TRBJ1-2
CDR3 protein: ASLPRGTGGSGYT

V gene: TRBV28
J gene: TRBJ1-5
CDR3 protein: ASRNQLVGGGQPQH

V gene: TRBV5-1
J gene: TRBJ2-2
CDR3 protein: ASSPRTPNTGELF

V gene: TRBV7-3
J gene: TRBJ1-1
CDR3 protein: ASSPQGGRLDTEAF

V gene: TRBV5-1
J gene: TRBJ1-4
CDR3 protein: ASSLLPGGEKLF

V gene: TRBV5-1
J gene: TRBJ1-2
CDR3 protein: ASSLRGSNYGYT

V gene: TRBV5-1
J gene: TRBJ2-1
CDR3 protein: ASSWSSSSYNEQF

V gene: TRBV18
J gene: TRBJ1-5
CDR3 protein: ASSPQGGEGQPQH

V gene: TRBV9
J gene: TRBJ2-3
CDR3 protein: ASSTRTVTDTQY

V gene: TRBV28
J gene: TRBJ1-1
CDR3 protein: ASSLKGQNTEAF

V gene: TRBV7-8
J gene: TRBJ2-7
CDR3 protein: ASSSGQGQSYEQY

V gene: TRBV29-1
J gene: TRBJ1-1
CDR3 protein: SEVRGLGTEAF

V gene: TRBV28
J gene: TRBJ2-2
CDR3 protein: ASSFQGRGPNGELF